Sequencing of this T cell receptor beta chain was carried out in a study of shared clonotypes between healthy human individuals. Study context: Each donor's CD8 memory used one plate, CD8 naive two, each CD4 subset three. Study-wide points: Few donors restricted represented genetic and exposure-history diversity. Clonotypes shared by all four donors outscored non-shared clonotypes in generation probability.

Naive-designated CD8 cells lacked CD45RO, were positively enriched for CCR7, and omitted terminally differentiated effector memory CD45RA+ cells. The CDR3 runs to 15 residues. The V gene's germline CDR1 is LGHNA and CDR2 YNFKEQ. With 5 bases clipped from V and 0 bases from J, the junction kept 6 bases outside the gene matches. Notes on this clone: Its antigen is unidentified.

Produced via immunoSEQ multiplex PCR; TCRdb's table is partial and in-frame only. This sample has around 600,000 clones, with approximately 95% found just once. The receptor was isolated from a woman aged 25-40 years in good health. The source material was naive CD8+ T cells sorted from blood. The chain couples TRBV4-2 to TRBJ2-7, with 8 bases fitting TRBD2. The CDR3 sequence is CASSAGGQSSYEQYF. The DNA of the CDR3 is TGTGCCAGCAGCGCGGGAGGCCAGAGCTCCTACGAGCAGTACTTC.